The 27 T cell receptor beta chains below come from one sample, sequenced in a study of cytomegalovirus exposure and HLA in healthy donors. PCR employed 60 Vbeta and 13 Jbeta primers. Clones were read by immunoSEQ multiplex PCR, and TCRdb kept only the in-frame ones, dropping some. The sample carries 55,000 to 75,000 clones, 60% to 65% recorded once. The sample was PBMCs. These receptors all stem from a man aged 30 to 45 in good health and CMV-seronegative.

This rearrangement joins TRBV7-3 to TRBJ1-5; D is possibly TRBD1 (6 bases). V was pared by 2 bases and J by 2 bases, with 10 bases between. Germline V gene data show CDR1 as SGHTA and CDR2 as FQGTGA. CDR3 length: 15 residues. The CDR3 DNA sequence: TGTGCCAGCAGCTTACCCAGGGGTGGCAATCAGCCCCAGCATTTT. Its protein product is CASSLPRGGNQPQHF.

The V and J genes are TRBV5-1 and TRBJ1-3; D is perhaps TRBD1 (5 bases). Trimming stripped 0 bases from V and 1 base from J, with 8 bases between. The germline V gene has CDR1 SGHRS and CDR2 YFSETQ. CDR3 length: 15 amino acids. The CDR3 is CASSLVQGSGNTIYF. The CDR3 DNA reads TGCGCCAGCAGCTTGGTTCAGGGATCTGGAAACACCATATATTTT.

The chain employs TRBV6-5 and TRBJ1-6; D unclear. Between the trimmed V and J ends, which lost 6 bases and 5 bases, there was a span of 11 bases. The CDR3 is 14 amino acids. CDR1 and CDR2 (germline): MNHEY, SVGAGI. The CDR3 nucleotides are TGTGCCAGCAGCCTTTCCCCCGATAATTCACCCCTCCACTTT. It yields the protein CASSLSPDNSPLHF.

The V and J genes are TRBV5-1 and TRBJ2-3; D possibly corresponds to TRBD2 (7 bases). Germline V gene sequence: CDR1 SGHRS, CDR2 YFSETQ. Trimming removed 0 bases at V and 3 bases at J, with 11 bases between. The CDR3 totals 15 residues. The DNA of the CDR3 is TGCGCCAGCAGCTTGGAGGGGGGGCGGACAGATACGCAGTATTTT. It translates to CASSLEGGRTDTQYF. The full variable domain, with the rest looked up from reference TRBV5-1 and TRBJ2-3, is KAGVTQTPRYLIKTRGQQVTLSCSPISGHRSVSWYQQTPGQGLQFLFEYFSETQRNKGNFPGRFSGRQFSNSRSEMNVSTLELGDSALYLCASSLEGGRTDTQYFGPGTRLTVL.

The chain recombines TRBV6-5 with TRBJ2-3; D call uncertain. Trimming left V 0 bases short and J 1 base short, with 8 bases between. The length of the CDR3 is 15 residues. CDR1 MNHEY and CDR2 SVGAGI come from the germline V gene. Here the CDR3 reads CASSYSQSGTDTQYF. The CDR3 region has the DNA TGTGCCAGCAGTTACTCACAGTCCGGCACAGATACGCAGTATTTT.

This rearrangement joins TRBV6-5 to TRBJ2-3, with 11 bases identical to TRBD1. The V gene end was trimmed by 6 bases and the J gene end by 11 bases; junction bases not matched to a gene: 10. The germline CDR1 and CDR2 sequences are MNHEY and SVGAGI. The CDR3 is 14 amino acids. CDR3 coding DNA: TGTGCCAGCAGGGAGGACAGGGGGCGCTTCATGCAGTATTTT. Amino acid sequence: CASREDRGRFMQYF.

V and J are TRBV7-9 and TRBJ1-6, with D possibly TRBD1 on 6 matching bases. V dropped 5 bases and J dropped 7 bases, with 15 bases sitting between them. CDR1 and CDR2 (germline): SEHNR, FQNEAQ (reference sequence). The CDR3 is 15 amino acids. This CDR3 is CASSPGTHENSPLHF. The CDR3 DNA sequence: TGTGCCAGCAGCCCGGGGACACATGAAAATTCACCCCTCCACTTT.

The rearrangement uses TRBV7-2 and TRBJ2-6; D is unclear. CDR1 and CDR2 (germline): SGHTA, FQGNSA. The CDR3 loop spans 17 amino acids. V lost 4 bases, J lost 3 bases, and 16 bases lay in between. CDR3 nucleotide sequence: TGTGCCAGCAGCTCCCCTCGACGGAGCAGTGGGGCCAACGTCCTGACTTTC. Translating gives CASSSPRRSSGANVLTF.

The J gene is TRBJ1-1, the V gene TRBV7-9, with 9 bases matching TRBD1. Germline V lookup: CDR1 SEHNR, CDR2 FQNEAQ (reference sequence). V lost 5 bases to trimming and J lost 1 base; unmatched junction nucleotides: 5. The CDR3 extends over 15 amino acids. This CDR3 reads CASSPDRGRNTEAFF. Written as DNA, the CDR3 is TGTGCCAGCAGCCCGGACAGGGGACGGAACACTGAAGCTTTCTTT.

V usage is TRBV30 and J usage is TRBJ2-7; TRBD1 matches 8 bases. Trimming at V came to 8 bases and at J to 3 bases, leaving 6 bases not matched to a gene. The V gene's germline CDR1 is GTSNPN and CDR2 SVGIG (reference sequence). The CDR3 runs to 12 residues. The chain's CDR3 is CARQGTLYEQYF. CDR3 DNA: TGTGCCCGACAGGGGACCCTCTACGAGCAGTACTTC.

This clone was observed a few times. The chain recombines TRBV7-9 with TRBJ2-5; 11 bases map to TRBD2. CDR1 SEHNR and CDR2 FQNEAQ come from the germline V gene (reference sequence). There are 16 residues in the CDR3. V was pared by 1 base and J by 3 bases, with 4 bases of the junction left unmatched. The CDR3 region is CASSLVGLAEEETQYF. The CDR3 bases are TGTGCCAGCAGCTTAGTGGGACTAGCGGAGGAAGAGACCCAGTACTTC. Supplemented by reference TRBV7-9 and TRBJ2-5, the full variable domain reads DTGVSQNPRHKITKRGQNVTFRCDPISEHNRLYWYRQTLGQGPEFLTYFQNEAQLEKSRLLSDRFSAERPKGSFSTLEIQRTEQGDSAMYLCASSLVGLAEEETQYFGPGTRLLVL.

The J gene is TRBJ1-2, the V gene TRBV30, with no clear D. The CDR3 sequence is 12 residues long. Trimming removed 0 bases at V and 4 bases at J, with 6 bases between. Germline CDR1 is GTSNPN and CDR2 is SVGIG (reference sequence). The chain's CDR3 is CAWSVSRYGYTF. CDR3 DNA sequence: TGTGCCTGGAGTGTGTCGCGCTATGGCTACACCTTC.

V is TRBV10-3 and J is TRBJ2-2, with D possibly matching TRBD2 (5 bases). CDR1 is ENHRY and CDR2 is SYGVKD in the germline V gene. V was pared by 3 bases and J by 4 bases, with 15 bases between. CDR3 length: 16 residues. The CDR3 sequence is CAISDEGPLATGELFF. CDR3 in DNA: TGTGCCATCAGTGACGAGGGCCCGCTGGCCACCGGGGAGCTGTTTTTT.

The J gene is TRBJ1-2, the V gene TRBV5-6; 9 nucleotides line up with TRBD1. This CDR3 is 14 amino acids long. Trimming at V came to 8 bases and at J to 8 bases, leaving 13 bases not matched to a gene. The germline CDR1 and CDR2 sequences are SGHDT and YYEEEE. The CDR3 loop is CASTIDGQGTGYTF. The CDR3 DNA reads as TGTGCCAGTACCATAGACGGACAGGGGACCGGCTACACCTTC. Variable domain in full (rest from reference TRBV5-6 and TRBJ1-2): DAGVTQSPTHLIKTRGQQVTLRCSPKSGHDTVSWYQQALGQGPQFIFQYYEEEERQRGNFPDRFSGHQFPNYSSELNVNALLLGDSALYLCASTIDGQGTGYTFGSGTRLTVV.

The chain joins TRBV10-1 to TRBJ2-7, with D possibly matching TRBD2 (7 bases). The CDR3 spans 14 residues. V dropped 0 bases and J dropped 6 bases, with 12 bases sitting between them. Germline CDR1 and CDR2: WNHNN and SYGVQD (reference sequence). The DNA of the CDR3 is TGCGCCAGCAGTGAGTCGGGGGGGCGTATCGAGCAGTACTTC. This codes for CASSESGGRIEQYF.

The chain is built from TRBV11-2 and TRBJ1-2; 11 bases are a match to TRBD1. The CDR3 runs to 15 residues. The germline V gene encodes CDR1 SGHAT and CDR2 FQNNGV. V was pared by 3 bases and J by 1 base, with 1 base of the junction left unmatched. The DNA of the CDR3 is TGTGCCAGCAGCTTGGGGACAGGGGGTAACTATGGCTACACCTTC. Protein: CASSLGTGGNYGYTF.

This rearrangement joins TRBV5-1 to TRBJ2-7; perhaps TRBD1 as D (5 bases). V lost 2 bases and J lost 6, with 12 bases in between. The CDR3 consists of 13 residues. Germline V gene data show CDR1 as SGHRS and CDR2 as YFSETQ. The DNA of the CDR3 is TGCGCCAGCAGCTTACCACAGGAGACCGAGCAGTACTTC. Translated, it gives CASSLPQETEQYF.

This clone has a single count. The chain links TRBV7-6 to TRBJ2-3, with no clear D. Germline CDR1 reads SGHVS; CDR2 reads FNYEAQ. V shed 7 bases and J shed 3 bases, with 5 bases lying between them. The CDR3 sequence is 11 residues long. The CDR3 spells CASTQTDTQYF. CDR3 DNA sequence: TGTGCCAGCACCCAGACAGATACGCAGTATTTT. Looking up the rest from reference TRBV7-6 and TRBJ2-3 gives the full variable domain: GAGVSQSPRYKVTKRGQDVALRCDPISGHVSLYWYRQALGQGPEFLTYFNYEAQQDKSGLPNDRFSAERPEGSISTLTIQRTEQRDSAMYRCASTQTDTQYFGPGTRLTVL.

The CDR3 sequence is CASSPGTSGGGDTQYF. Written as DNA, the CDR3 is TGCGCCAGCAGCCCGGGGACTAGCGGGGGAGGAGATACGCAGTATTTT. The genes are TRBV4-1 and TRBJ2-3; 14 bases map to TRBD2. The junction had 5 bases not matched to a gene; V was cut back by 4 bases and J by 5 bases. The germline CDR1 and CDR2 sequences are MGHRA and YSYEKL. The CDR3 totals 16 residues.

The V and J genes are TRBV7-6 and TRBJ2-1; perhaps TRBD1 as D (6 bases). Germline V gene sequence: CDR1 SGHVS, CDR2 FNYEAQ. V shed 6 bases and J shed 9 bases, with 15 bases lying between them. CDR3 length: 13 residues. The CDR3 DNA follows: TGTGCCAGCAGTTCCAACAGGGCAAGTGAGCAGTTCTTC. Translation gives CASSSNRASEQFF.

This chain joins TRBV10-3 and TRBJ2-2, with D perhaps matching TRBD1 (5 bases). Trimming stripped 10 bases from V and 4 bases from J, with 10 bases between. Per germline, CDR1 ENHRY and CDR2 SYGVKD. The length of the CDR3 is 12 residues. The CDR3 loop reads CANQGSTGELFF. Here the CDR3 DNA reads TGTGCCAACCAGGGATCCACCGGGGAGCTGTTTTTT.

This clone came up a few times. The CDR3 region has the DNA TGTGCCTGGAACGAGGGTCCTGAGCAGTTCTTC. This sequence encodes CAWNEGPEQFF. This rearrangement joins TRBV30 to TRBJ2-1; maybe TRBD2 (5 bases). The CDR3 runs 11 residues. Germline CDR1 reads GTSNPN; CDR2 reads SVGIG (reference sequence). Trimming removed 4 bases at V and 9 bases at J, with 10 bases between.

The gene calls are TRBV6-1 and TRBJ2-7; weak D call: TRBD1 (5 bases). Germline V CDR1 and CDR2: MNHNS, SASEGT. The CDR3 consists of 13 residues. V dropped 4 bases and J dropped 3 bases, with 10 bases sitting between them. The CDR3 sequence is CASSAGFGYEQYF. CDR3 coding DNA: TGTGCCAGCAGTGCAGGGTTCGGCTACGAGCAGTACTTC.

The chain uses TRBV5-1 and TRBJ2-7, with 11 bases that match TRBD1. Germline-derived CDR1 and CDR2 are SGHRS and YFSETQ. V was pared by 3 bases and J by 2 bases, with 13 bases of the junction left unmatched. The CDR3 is 18 amino acids. The CDR3 region is CASSSGDRGFLRTYEQYF. The CDR3 bases are TGCGCCAGCAGCTCAGGGGACAGGGGGTTCCTTCGGACCTACGAGCAGTACTTC.

This chain joins TRBV30 and TRBJ1-1; TRBD1 matches at 9 bases. The CDR3 length is 17 residues. J was trimmed by 5 bases and V by 3 bases; bases with no gene match: 16. Germline loops: CDR1 GTSNPN, CDR2 SVGIG (reference sequence). CDR3 protein: CAWRSKLDRGGETEAFF. The CDR3, as DNA: TGTGCCTGGAGATCAAAACTCGACAGGGGGGGGGAAACTGAAGCTTTCTTT.

V and J are TRBV30 and TRBJ1-4; 7 bases are shared with TRBD1. The CDR3 sequence is 16 residues long. CDR1 GTSNPN and CDR2 SVGIG come from the germline V gene (reference sequence). Unmatched junction bases numbered 9, after V lost 5 bases and J lost 0 bases. CDR3 DNA: TGTGCCTGGGGGGGAAGGGGGCTTGCAACTAATGAAAAACTGTTTTTT. It is translated as CAWGGRGLATNEKLFF.

The table lists this clone with a count of one. The chain couples TRBV9 to TRBJ1-1; D is unclear. Germline V gene sequence: CDR1 SGDLS, CDR2 YYNGEE. The CDR3 extends over 13 amino acids. V was shortened by 4 bases and J by 4 bases, with 11 bases between the two germline ends. The CDR3 DNA follows: TGTGCCAGCAGCAAGCGCGAGAGCACTGAAGCTTTCTTT. Residues: CASSKRESTEAFF.